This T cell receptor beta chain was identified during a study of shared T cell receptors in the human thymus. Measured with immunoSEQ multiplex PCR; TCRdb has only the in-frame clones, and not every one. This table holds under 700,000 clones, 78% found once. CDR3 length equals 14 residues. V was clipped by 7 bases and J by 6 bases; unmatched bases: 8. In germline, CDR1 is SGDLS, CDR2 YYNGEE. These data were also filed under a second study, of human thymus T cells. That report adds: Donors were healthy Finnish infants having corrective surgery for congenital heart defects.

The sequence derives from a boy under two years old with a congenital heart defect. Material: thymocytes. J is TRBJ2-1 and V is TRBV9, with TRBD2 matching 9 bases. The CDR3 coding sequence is TGTGCCAGCGCGCGACTAGCGGTCTGCAATGAGCAGTTCTTC. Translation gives CASARLAVCNEQFF.